The clone carrying this T cell receptor (beta chain) showed up just a few times. The treatment: over 15 received Ad26.COV2.S at low or high dose, single or two shots; about 5 received placebo; per-sample allocation not given. The samples were gathered on day 63 after the first injection of vaccine or placebo. Wuhan-strain spike was delivered by a replication-incompetent Ad26 vector. This sample stems from a study of Ad26.COV2.S vaccination and SARS-CoV-2 variants. Germline-derived CDR1 and CDR2 are SGHVS and FQNEAQ. V lost 3 bases, J lost 4 bases, and 15 bases lay in between. There are 15 residues in the CDR3. Generated by immunoSEQ multiplex PCR, the TCRdb table keeps only in-frame clones and is missing some. The table has 200,000 to 250,000 clones, 88% seen once.

The sample was peripheral blood, taken in a trial of Ad26.COV2.S vaccine versus placebo. The sequence was collected from a person aged 18-60 years who received the Ad26.COV2.S COVID-19 vaccine or a placebo. This rearrangement joins TRBV7-8 to TRBJ2-5; D possibly matches TRBD1 or TRBD2 (6 bases each). For the CDR3, the DNA is TGTGCCAGCAGCTTTGTAGGGGGGCGAAGAGAGACCCAGTACTTC. Translating gives CASSFVGGRRETQYF.